The present entry profiles one T cell receptor (beta chain) with its context. This sample is drawn from a study of blood T cell repertoires in COVID-19. The V end was cut by 5 bases, the J end by 5 bases, with 7 bases between. The CDR3 has 12 amino acids. Germline V CDR1 and CDR2: LNHDA, SQIVND (reference sequence). The repertoire was sequenced with immunoSEQ multiplex PCR; TCRdb's copy has only in-frame clones and lacks some. The sample contains about 180,000 clones, about 86% of which appear only once. The sequencing sample was made of peripheral blood. This clonotype was obtained from a man in his forties or fifties with active or convalescent COVID-19. The rearrangement joins TRBV19 to TRBJ1-3; D gene uncertain. The CDR3 DNA reads as TGTGCCAGTAGTCCATCCCGAAACACCATATATTTT. Its translation is CASSPSRNTIYF. The full variable domain, rest sourced from reference TRBV19 and TRBJ1-3, is DGGITQSPKYLFRKEGQNVTLSCEQNLNHDAMYWYRQDPGQGLRLIYYSQIVNDFQKGDIAEGYSVSREKKESFPLTVTSAQKNPTAFYLCASSPSRNTIYFGEGSWLTVV.